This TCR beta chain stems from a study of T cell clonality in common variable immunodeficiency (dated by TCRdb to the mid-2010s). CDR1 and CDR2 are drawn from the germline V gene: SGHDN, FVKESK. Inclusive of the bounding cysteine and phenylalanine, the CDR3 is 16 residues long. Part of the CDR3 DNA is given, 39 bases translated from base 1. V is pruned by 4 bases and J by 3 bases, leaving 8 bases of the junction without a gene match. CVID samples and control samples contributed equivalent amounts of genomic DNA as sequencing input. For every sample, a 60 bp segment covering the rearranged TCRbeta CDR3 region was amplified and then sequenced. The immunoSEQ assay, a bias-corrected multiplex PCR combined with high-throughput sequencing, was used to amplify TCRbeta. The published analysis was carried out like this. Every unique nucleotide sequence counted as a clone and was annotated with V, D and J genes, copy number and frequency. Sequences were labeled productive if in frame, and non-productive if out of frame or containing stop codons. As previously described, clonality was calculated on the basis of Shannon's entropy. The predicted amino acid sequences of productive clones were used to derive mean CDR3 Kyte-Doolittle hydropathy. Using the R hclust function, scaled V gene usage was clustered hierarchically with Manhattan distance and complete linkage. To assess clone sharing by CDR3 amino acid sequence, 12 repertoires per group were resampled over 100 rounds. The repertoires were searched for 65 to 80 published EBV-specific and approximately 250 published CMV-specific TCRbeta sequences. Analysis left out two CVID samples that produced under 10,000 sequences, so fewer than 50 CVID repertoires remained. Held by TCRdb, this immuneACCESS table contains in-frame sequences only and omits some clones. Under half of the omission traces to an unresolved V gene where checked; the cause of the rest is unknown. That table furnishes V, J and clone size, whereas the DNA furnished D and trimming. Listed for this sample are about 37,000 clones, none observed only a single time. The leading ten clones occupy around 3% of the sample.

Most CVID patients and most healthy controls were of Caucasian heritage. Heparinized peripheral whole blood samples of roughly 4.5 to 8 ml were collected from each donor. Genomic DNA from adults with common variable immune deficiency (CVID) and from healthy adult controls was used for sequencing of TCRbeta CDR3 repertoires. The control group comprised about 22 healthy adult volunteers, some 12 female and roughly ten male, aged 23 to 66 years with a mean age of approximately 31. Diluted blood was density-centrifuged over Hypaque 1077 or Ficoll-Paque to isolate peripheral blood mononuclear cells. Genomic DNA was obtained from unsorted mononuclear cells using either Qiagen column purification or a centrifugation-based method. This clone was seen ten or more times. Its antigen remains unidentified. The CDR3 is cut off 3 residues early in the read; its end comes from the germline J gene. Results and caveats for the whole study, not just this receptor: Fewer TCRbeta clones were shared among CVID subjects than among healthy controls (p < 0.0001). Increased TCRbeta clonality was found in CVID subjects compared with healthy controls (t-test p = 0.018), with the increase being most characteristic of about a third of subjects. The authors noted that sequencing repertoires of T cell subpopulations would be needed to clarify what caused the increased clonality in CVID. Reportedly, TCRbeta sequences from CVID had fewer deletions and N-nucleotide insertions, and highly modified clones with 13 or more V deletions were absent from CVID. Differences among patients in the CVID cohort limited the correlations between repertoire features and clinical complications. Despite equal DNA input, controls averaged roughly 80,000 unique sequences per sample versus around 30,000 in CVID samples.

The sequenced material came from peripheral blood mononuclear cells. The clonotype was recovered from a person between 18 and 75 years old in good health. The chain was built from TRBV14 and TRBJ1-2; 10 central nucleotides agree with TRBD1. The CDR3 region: CASSPLGQGEDYGYTF. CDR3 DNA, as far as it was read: TGTGCCAGCAGCCCCCTAGGACAGGGGGAGGACTATGGC.